A single sample is the source of the 11 T cell receptor beta chains below, sequenced in a study of blood T cell repertoires in COVID-19. Assay used: immunoSEQ multiplex PCR; TCRdb lists only in-frame clones, some missing. The table has 150,000 to 200,000 clones, 83% seen once. The sample was peripheral blood. The receptors here all came from a woman between 40 and 55 years old with acute or convalescent COVID-19.

This chain joins TRBV14 and TRBJ2-1; 8 nucleotides align to TRBD1. From germline, CDR1 is SGHDN and CDR2 FVKESK. This CDR3 region has 16 residues. The V and J ends lost 4 bases and 6 bases, in that order; junction bases with no gene match: 11. DNA for the CDR3: TGTGCCAGCAGCCCGCCCCTGGGACAGGTCCCCAATGAGCAGTTCTTC. Translation: CASSPPLGQVPNEQFF. Filled out from reference TRBV14 and TRBJ2-1, the complete variable domain reads EAGVTQFPSHSVIEKGQTVTLRCDPISGHDNLYWYRRVMGKEIKFLLHFVKESKQDESGMPNNRFLAERTGGTYSTLKVQPAELEDSGVYFCASSPPLGQVPNEQFFGPGTRLTVL.

The chain employs TRBV28 and TRBJ1-2, with 9 bases that match TRBD1. Per germline, CDR1 MDHEN and CDR2 SYDVKM. Losses at the gene ends were 6 bases for V and 8 bases for J; bases not matched to a gene: 7. This CDR3 contains 13 residues. CDR3 DNA: TGTGCCAGCAGCCCTGACAGGGGGGCAGGCTACACCTTC. It is translated as CASSPDRGAGYTF.

The chain couples TRBV5-5 to TRBJ2-7; maybe TRBD1 (5 bases). Trimming removed 0 bases at V and 4 bases at J, with 14 bases between. CDR3 size: 15 residues. The germline V gene encodes CDR1 SGHKS and CDR2 YYEKEE (reference sequence). The DNA for the CDR3 is TGTGCCAGCAGCTTGGTATTCCAGGGATTGTACGAGCAGTACTTC. Amino acid sequence: CASSLVFQGLYEQYF.

This chain joins TRBV5-1 and TRBJ2-1; 8 bases fit TRBD2. The CDR3 loop spans 16 amino acids. V lost 3 bases and J lost 4; bases outside the gene matches: 9. CDR1 is SGHRS and CDR2 is YFSETQ in the germline V gene. CDR3 residues: CASSWSGSQSYNEQFF. CDR3 sequence (DNA): TGCGCCAGCAGCTGGAGCGGGAGTCAAAGTTACAATGAGCAGTTCTTC.

The J gene is TRBJ1-4, the V gene TRBV6-1; D gene ambiguous. CDR1 and CDR2 (germline): MNHNS, SASEGT. This CDR3 contains 16 residues. Trimming stripped 0 bases from V and 7 bases from J, with 15 bases between. The CDR3 region is CASSEAGRRASEKLFF. Written as DNA, the CDR3 is TGTGCCAGCAGTGAAGCGGGCCGGAGGGCGAGTGAAAAACTGTTTTTT.

V gene TRBV24-1 combines with J gene TRBJ2-3, with a possible D match to TRBD2 (6 bases). The CDR3 covers 16 residues. Germline CDR1 KGHDR, CDR2 SFDVKD. V was trimmed by 3 bases and J by 3 bases, leaving 15 bases between them. CDR3 DNA sequence: TGTGCCACCAGTGATACCGGACGGGAGCGGACAGATACGCAGTATTTT. Its translation is CATSDTGRERTDTQYF.

This CDR3 is CASSVGLAEGYGYTF. The CDR3 DNA follows: TGTGCCAGCAGCGTAGGCTTGGCGGAGGGCTATGGCTACACCTTC. The J gene is TRBJ1-2, the V gene TRBV9; D is uncertain. The CDR3 runs 15 residues. CDR1 is SGDLS and CDR2 is YYNGEE in the germline V gene. The V gene lost 0 bases and the J gene lost 4 bases, with 13 bases spanning the gap.

The chain has TRBV6-5 and TRBJ1-1; the D gene is possibly TRBD1 (5 bases). CDR3 length: 12 residues. The germline CDR1 and CDR2 sequences are MNHEY and SVGAGI. The V end was cut by 7 bases, the J end by 4 bases, with 10 bases between. The chain's CDR3 is CASIGGSTEAFF. CDR3 coding DNA: TGTGCCAGCATCGGGGGGAGCACTGAAGCTTTCTTT.

This clone was seen just once. This chain joins TRBV24-1 and TRBJ2-7, with D possibly matching TRBD1 (6 bases). This CDR3 has 13 residues. Trimming took off 6 bases at V and 3 bases at J, with 11 bases between the two ends. Germline V CDR1 and CDR2: KGHDR, SFDVKD. The CDR3 protein is CATSSTDSYEQYF. The CDR3 DNA is TGTGCCACCAGTTCCACGGACAGCTACGAGCAGTACTTC.

J is TRBJ1-2 and V is TRBV28; D call uncertain. Germline V CDR1 and CDR2: MDHEN, SYDVKM. CDR3 length equals 13 residues. V dropped 6 bases and J dropped 8 bases, with 16 bases sitting between them. The CDR3 region is CASRKHSGRGYTF. Here the CDR3 DNA reads TGTGCCAGCAGGAAGCACAGCGGTAGGGGCTACACCTTC.

This chain links TRBV18 with TRBJ2-3; no firm D call. Germline V CDR1 and CDR2: KGHSH, LQKENI. This CDR3 is built from 14 residues. V lost 6 bases to trimming and J lost 6 bases, with 16 bases between them. CDR3 loop: CASSPTASGDTQYF. The CDR3 DNA is TGTGCCAGCTCCCCCACGGCTAGTGGGGATACGCAGTATTTT.